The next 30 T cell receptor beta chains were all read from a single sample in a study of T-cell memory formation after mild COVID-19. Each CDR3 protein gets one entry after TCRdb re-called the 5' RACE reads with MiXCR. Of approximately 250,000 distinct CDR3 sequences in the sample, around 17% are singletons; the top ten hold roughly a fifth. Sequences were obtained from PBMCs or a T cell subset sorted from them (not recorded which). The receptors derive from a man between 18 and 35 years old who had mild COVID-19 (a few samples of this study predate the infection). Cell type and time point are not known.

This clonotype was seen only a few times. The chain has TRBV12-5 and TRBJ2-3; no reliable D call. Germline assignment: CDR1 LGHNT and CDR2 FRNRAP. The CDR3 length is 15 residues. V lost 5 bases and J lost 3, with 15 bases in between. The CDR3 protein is CASGSRRGGTDTQYF. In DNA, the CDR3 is TGTGCTAGTGGTAGCCGTCGCGGTGGAACAGATACGCAGTATTTT.

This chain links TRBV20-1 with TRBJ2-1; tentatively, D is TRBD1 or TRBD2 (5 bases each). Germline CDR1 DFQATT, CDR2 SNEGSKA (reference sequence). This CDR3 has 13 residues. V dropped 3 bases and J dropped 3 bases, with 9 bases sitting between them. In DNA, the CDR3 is TGCAGTGCTAGGGGGGTTGACTACAATGAGCAGTTCTTC. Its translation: CSARGVDYNEQFF.

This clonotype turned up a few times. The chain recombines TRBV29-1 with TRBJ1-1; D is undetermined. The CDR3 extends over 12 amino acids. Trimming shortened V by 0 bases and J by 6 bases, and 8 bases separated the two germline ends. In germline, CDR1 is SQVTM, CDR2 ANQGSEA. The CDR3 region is CSVEDNASEAFF. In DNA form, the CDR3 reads TGCAGCGTTGAAGATAACGCGTCTGAAGCTTTCTTT.

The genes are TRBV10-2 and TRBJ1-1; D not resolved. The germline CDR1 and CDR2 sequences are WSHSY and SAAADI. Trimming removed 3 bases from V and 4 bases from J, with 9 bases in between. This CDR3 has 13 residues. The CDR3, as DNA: TGCGCCAGCAGTGATGCAGGCCTCACTGAAGCTTTCTTT. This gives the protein CASSDAGLTEAFF.

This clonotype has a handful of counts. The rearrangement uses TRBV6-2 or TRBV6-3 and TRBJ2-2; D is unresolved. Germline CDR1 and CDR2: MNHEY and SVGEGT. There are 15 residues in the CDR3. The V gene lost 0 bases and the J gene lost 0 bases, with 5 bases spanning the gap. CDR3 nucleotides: TGTGCCAGCAGTTACTCGACGACGAACACCGGGGAGCTGTTTTTT. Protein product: CASSYSTTNTGELFF.

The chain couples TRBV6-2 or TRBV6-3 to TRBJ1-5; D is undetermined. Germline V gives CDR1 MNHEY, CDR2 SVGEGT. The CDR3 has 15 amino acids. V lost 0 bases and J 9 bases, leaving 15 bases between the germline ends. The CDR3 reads CASSYSSTRSRPQHF. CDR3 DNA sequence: TGTGCCAGCAGTTACTCGTCTACCCGGTCTCGGCCCCAGCATTTT.

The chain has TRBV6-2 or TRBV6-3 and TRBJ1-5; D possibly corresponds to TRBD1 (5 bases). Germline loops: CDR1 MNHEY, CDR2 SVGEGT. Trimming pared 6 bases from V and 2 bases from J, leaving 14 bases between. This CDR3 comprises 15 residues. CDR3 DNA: TGTGCCAGCAGCGCCGTCGGGGCTGGCAATCAGCCCCAGCATTTT. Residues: CASSAVGAGNQPQHF.

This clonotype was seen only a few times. This CDR3 reads CASSLTSGGLGELFF. CDR3 DNA: TGTGCCAGCAGCTTGACTAGCGGGGGTCTCGGGGAGCTGTTTTTT. V gene TRBV7-7 combines with J gene TRBJ2-2; 12 bases match TRBD2. Germline V lookup: CDR1 SSHAT, CDR2 FNYEAQ (reference sequence). V lost 3 bases to trimming and J lost 7 bases; unmatched junction nucleotides: 3. This CDR3 is 15 amino acids long.

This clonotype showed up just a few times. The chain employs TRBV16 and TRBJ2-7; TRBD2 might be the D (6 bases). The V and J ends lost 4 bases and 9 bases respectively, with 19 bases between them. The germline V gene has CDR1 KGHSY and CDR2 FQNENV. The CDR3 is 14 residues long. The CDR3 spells CASSPHLGGEGQYV. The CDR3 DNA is TGTGCCAGCAGCCCCCACCTAGGAGGGGAAGGGCAGTACGTC.

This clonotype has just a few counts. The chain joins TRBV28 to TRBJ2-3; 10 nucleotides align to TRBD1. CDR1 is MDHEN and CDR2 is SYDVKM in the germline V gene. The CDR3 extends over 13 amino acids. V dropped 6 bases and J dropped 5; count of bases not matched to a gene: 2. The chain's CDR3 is CASRGQGIDTQYF. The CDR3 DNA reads TGTGCCAGCAGGGGACAGGGGATAGATACGCAGTATTTT.

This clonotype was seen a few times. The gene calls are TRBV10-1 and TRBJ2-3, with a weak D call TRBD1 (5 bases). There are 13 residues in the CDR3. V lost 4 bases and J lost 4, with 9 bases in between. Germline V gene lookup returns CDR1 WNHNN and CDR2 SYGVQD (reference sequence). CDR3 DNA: TGCGCCAGCAGTGGTAGGGGTCCAGATACGCAGTATTTT. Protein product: CASSGRGPDTQYF.

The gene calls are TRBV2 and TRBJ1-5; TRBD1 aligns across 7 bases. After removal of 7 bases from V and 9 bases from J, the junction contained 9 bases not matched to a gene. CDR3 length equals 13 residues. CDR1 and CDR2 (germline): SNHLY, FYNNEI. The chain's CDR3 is CASNQRQGLPQHF. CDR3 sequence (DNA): TGTGCCAGCAACCAACGACAGGGTCTGCCCCAGCATTTT. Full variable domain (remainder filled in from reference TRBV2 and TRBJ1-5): EPEVTQTPSHQVTQMGQEVILRCVPISNHLYFYWYRQILGQKVEFLVSFYNNEISEKSEIFDDQFSVERPDGSNFTLKIRSTKLEDSAMYFCASNQRQGLPQHFGDGTRLSIL.

The CDR3 DNA is TGTGCCAGCTCCCTAGCGAACAATGAGCAGTTCTTC. Residues: CASSLANNEQFF. The V call is TRBV12-3 or TRBV12-4, the J call TRBJ2-1, with D possibly TRBD2 on 6 matching bases. Trimming took 8 bases from V and 5 from J, leaving 10 bases between them. This CDR3 has 12 amino acids.

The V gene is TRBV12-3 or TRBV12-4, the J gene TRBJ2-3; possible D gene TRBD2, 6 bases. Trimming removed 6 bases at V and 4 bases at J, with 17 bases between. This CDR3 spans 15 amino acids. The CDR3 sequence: CASSPSGGGADTQYF. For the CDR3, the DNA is TGTGCCAGCAGCCCGTCCGGGGGTGGCGCAGATACGCAGTATTTT.

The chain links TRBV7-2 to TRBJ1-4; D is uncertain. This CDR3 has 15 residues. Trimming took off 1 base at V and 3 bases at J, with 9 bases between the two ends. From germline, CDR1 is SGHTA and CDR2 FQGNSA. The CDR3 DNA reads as TGTGCCAGCAGCTTAGGGAGGCCAGCTAATGAAAAACTGTTTTTT. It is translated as CASSLGRPANEKLFF.

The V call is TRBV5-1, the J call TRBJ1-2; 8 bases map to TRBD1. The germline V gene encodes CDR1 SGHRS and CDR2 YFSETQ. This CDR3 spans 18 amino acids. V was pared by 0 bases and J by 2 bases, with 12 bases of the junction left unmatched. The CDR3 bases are TGCGCCAGCAGCTTGGAGACAGGGGCTACGCTAAGAAACTATGGCTACACCTTC. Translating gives CASSLETGATLRNYGYTF.

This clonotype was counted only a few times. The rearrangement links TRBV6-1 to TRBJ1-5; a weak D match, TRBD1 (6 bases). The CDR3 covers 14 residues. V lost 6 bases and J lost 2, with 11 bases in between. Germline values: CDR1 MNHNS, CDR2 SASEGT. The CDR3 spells CASRGGLRNQPQHF. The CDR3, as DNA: TGTGCCAGCAGAGGGGGTCTTCGCAATCAGCCCCAGCATTTT.

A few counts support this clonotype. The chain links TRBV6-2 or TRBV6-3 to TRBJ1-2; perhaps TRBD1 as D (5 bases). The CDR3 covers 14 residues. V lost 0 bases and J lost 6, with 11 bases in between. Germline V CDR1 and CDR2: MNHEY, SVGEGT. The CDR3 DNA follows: TGTGCCAGCAGTTACTCGATGCCAGGGAATGGCTACACCTTC. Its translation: CASSYSMPGNGYTF.

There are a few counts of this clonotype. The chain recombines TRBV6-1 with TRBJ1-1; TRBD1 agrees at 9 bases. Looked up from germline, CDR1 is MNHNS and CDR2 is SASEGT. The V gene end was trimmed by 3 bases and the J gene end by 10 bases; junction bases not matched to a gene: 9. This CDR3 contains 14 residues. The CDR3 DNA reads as TGTGCCAGCAGTGAGATCACAGGGGGCTTACTAGCTTTCTTT. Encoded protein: CASSEITGGLLAFF.

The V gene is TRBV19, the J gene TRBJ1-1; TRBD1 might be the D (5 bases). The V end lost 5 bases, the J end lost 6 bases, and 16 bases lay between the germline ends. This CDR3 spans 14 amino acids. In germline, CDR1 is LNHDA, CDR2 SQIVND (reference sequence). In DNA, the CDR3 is TGTGCCAGTAGTGCAAGGCCAGGGACGCCTGAAGCTTTCTTT. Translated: CASSARPGTPEAFF.

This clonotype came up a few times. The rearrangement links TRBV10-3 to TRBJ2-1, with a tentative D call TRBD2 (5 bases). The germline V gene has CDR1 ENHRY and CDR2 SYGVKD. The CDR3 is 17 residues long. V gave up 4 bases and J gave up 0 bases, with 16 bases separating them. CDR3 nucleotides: TGTGCCATCAGTGTCTCTGGACTTCTCGGCTCCTACAATGAGCAGTTCTTC. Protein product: CAISVSGLLGSYNEQFF.

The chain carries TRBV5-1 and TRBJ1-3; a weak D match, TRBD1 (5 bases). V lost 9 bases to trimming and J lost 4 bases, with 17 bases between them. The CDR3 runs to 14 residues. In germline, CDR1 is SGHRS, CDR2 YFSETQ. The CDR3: CANPPGPGGNTIYF. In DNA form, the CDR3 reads TGCGCCAACCCACCGGGACCGGGGGGAAACACCATATATTTT. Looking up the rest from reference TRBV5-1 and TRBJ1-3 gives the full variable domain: KAGVTQTPRYLIKTRGQQVTLSCSPISGHRSVSWYQQTPGQGLQFLFEYFSETQRNKGNFPGRFSGRQFSNSRSEMNVSTLELGDSALYLCANPPGPGGNTIYFGEGSWLTVV.

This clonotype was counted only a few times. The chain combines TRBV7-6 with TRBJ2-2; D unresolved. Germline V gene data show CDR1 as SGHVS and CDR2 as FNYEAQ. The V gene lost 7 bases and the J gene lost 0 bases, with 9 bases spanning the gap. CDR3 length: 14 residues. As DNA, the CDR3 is TGTGCCAGCACCCAGGTCGCGAACACCGGGGAGCTGTTTTTT. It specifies CASTQVANTGELFF.

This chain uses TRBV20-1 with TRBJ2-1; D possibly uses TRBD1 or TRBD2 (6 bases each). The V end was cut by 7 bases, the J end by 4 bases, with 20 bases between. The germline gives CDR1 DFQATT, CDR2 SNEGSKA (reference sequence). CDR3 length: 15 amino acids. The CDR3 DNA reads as TGCAGTGTCCGGCCCCCGGGGGCACTGTACAATGAGCAGTTCTTC. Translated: CSVRPPGALYNEQFF.

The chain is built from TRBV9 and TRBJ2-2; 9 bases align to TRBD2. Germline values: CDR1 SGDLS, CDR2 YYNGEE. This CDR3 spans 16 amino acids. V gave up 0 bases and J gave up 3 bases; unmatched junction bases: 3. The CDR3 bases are TGTGCCAGCAGCGTAGGCAGCGGGGGGCACACCGGGGAGCTGTTTTTT. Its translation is CASSVGSGGHTGELFF.

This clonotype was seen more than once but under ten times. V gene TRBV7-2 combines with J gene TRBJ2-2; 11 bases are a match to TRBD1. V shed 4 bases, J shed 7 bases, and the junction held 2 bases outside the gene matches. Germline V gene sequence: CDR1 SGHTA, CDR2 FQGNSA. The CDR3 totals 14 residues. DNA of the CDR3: TGTGCCAGCAGCTGGGACAGGGGGATCGGGGAGCTGTTTTTT. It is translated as CASSWDRGIGELFF.

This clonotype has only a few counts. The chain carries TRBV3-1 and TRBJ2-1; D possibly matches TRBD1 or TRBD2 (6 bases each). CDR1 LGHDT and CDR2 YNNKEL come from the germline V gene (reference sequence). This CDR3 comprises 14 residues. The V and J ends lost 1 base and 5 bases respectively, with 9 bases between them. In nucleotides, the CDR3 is TGTGCCAGCAGCCAAGCGGGGGCTAACAATGAGCAGTTCTTC. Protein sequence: CASSQAGANNEQFF.

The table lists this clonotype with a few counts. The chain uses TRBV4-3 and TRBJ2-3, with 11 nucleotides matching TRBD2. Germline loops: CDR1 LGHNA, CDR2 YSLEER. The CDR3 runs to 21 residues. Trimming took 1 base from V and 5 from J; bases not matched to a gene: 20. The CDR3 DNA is TGCGCCAGCAGCCAAGCCTTTAGACCCGGGGGTAGCGGGGGGGAGGAAGATACGCAGTATTTT. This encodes CASSQAFRPGGSGGEEDTQYF.

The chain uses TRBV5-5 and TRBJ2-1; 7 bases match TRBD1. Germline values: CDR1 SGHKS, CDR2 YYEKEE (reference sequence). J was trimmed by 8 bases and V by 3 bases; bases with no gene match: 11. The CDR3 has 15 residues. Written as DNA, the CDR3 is TGTGCCAGCAGCTCGGGCCGAGGGGGCGACGATGAGCAGTTCTTC. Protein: CASSSGRGGDDEQFF. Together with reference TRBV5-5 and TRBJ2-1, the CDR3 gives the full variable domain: DAGVTQSPTHLIKTRGQQVTLRCSPISGHKSVSWYQQVLGQGPQFIFQYYEKEERGRGNFPDRFSARQFPNYSSELNVNALLLGDSALYLCASSSGRGGDDEQFFGPGTRLTVL.

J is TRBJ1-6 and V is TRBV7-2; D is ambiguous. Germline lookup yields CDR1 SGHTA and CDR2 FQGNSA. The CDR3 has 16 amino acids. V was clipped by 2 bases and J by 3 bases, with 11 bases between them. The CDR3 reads CASSLMPSLYNSPLHF. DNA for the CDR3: TGTGCCAGCAGCTTAATGCCCTCTCTCTATAATTCACCCCTCCACTTT.